Presented here are 26 T cell receptor gamma chains from one specimen sequenced in a study of Vδ1+ human thymocytes. Study results and caveats: Thymic TRG and TRD repertoires appeared highly polyclonal, with Gaussian CDR3 length distributions.

The template was reverse-transcribed extracted RNA. CDR3 amplicons came from multiplex PCR with pooled V-gene forward and constant-region reverse primers. TCRdb reanalysed the multiplex PCR reads with CATT. The profile shows about 36,000 gamma-chain clones, 20% of them singletons. Antigen specificity for these receptors is unknown. The sample consisted of Vdelta1+ gamma-delta thymocytes from the thymus. Subset: FACS-sorted CD3+ TCRalphabeta- TCRVdelta1+ TCRVdelta2- thymocytes. The receptors shown here come from a girl under two years old who had congenital heart surgery.

For this clone: A much larger clonotype is one base distant, so this may be a read error. J is TRGJ1 or TRGJ2 and V is TRGV8. Germline values: CDR1 VENAVY, CDR2 YDSYNSRV. Germline trimming cut 4 bases from V and 3 bases from J; bases unmatched to any gene: 9. This CDR3 has 14 amino acids. CDR3 loop: CATWDGSSYYKKLF. In DNA form, the CDR3 reads TGTGCCACCTGGGACGGCTCGAGTTATTATAAGAAACTCTTT.

This clone is judged medium-sized (0.01 to 0.1%). A read error may be the cause here, since a much bigger clone is one base away. Other DNA sequences in the sample encode the same CDR3. The gene calls are TRGV2 and TRGJ1 or TRGJ2. CDR3 length: 13 residues. V was pared by 1 base and J by 3 bases, with 3 bases of the junction left unmatched. Germline assignment: CDR1 EGSNGY and CDR2 YDSYNSKV. CDR3 in DNA: TGTGCCACCTGGGACGGTCCTTATTATAAGAAACTCTTT. This translates into CATWDGPYYKKLF.

This clone was counted only a few times. The chain has TRGV8 and TRGJ1 or TRGJ2. V lost 2 bases and J lost 3; bases outside the gene matches: 4. Germline values: CDR1 VENAVY, CDR2 YDSYNSRV. CDR3 length: 13 amino acids. The CDR3 nucleotides are TGTGCCACCTGGGATACGAGTTATTATAAGAAACTCTTT. It translates to CATWDTSYYKKLF.

A word on this clone: A much larger clone differs from this one at a single base, so this may be a read error. Within the sample, other DNA sequences also encode this same CDR3. The J gene is TRGJ1 or TRGJ2, the V gene TRGV2. Trimming removed 1 base from V and 5 bases from J; junction bases left unmatched: 5. The germline CDR1 and CDR2 sequences are EGSNGY and YDSYNSKV. The CDR3 sequence is 13 residues long. The CDR3 here is CATWDGLDYKKLF. As DNA, the CDR3 is TGTGCCACCTGGGACGGCCTCGATTATAAGAAACTCTTT.

On this clone itself: The sample has other DNA sequences that encode this CDR3 too. V gene TRGV2 combines with J gene TRGJP2. There are 16 residues in the CDR3. Germline CDR1 and CDR2: EGSNGY and YDSYNSKV. The V segment lost 0 bases and the J segment 0 bases; nucleotides outside the gene matches: 4. CDR3 sequence reads: CATWDGLYSSDWIKTF. The CDR3 DNA reads as TGTGCCACCTGGGACGGGCTATATAGTAGTGATTGGATCAAGACGTTT.

The rearrangement uses TRGV8 and TRGJ1 or TRGJ2. The germline V gene has CDR1 VENAVY and CDR2 YDSYNSRV. The V and J ends lost 2 bases and 0 bases, in that order; junction bases with no gene match: 13. The CDR3 has 17 amino acids. CDR3 DNA: TGTGCCACCTGGGATAATCGATATACTTCGAATTATTATAAGAAACTCTTT. Protein sequence: CATWDNRYTSNYYKKLF.

This clone qualifies as medium-sized. In the same sample, other DNA sequences code for this CDR3. The chain is built from TRGV2 and TRGJ1 or TRGJ2. Germline trimming cut 0 bases from V and 5 bases from J; bases unmatched to any gene: 4. In germline, CDR1 is EGSNGY, CDR2 YDSYNSKV. The length of the CDR3 is 13 residues. As DNA, the CDR3 is TGTGCCACCTGGGACGGGCCGGATTATAAGAAACTCTTT. It yields the protein CATWDGPDYKKLF.

Ten or more counts support this clone. At the DNA level, this CDR3 is encoded by other sequences in the same sample as well. The chain couples TRGV4 to TRGJ1 or TRGJ2. Unmatched junction bases numbered 3, after V lost 1 base and J lost 3 bases. Germline-derived CDR1 and CDR2 are EGSTGY and YDSYTSSV. This CDR3 comprises 13 residues. The CDR3: CATWDGSYYKKLF. In nucleotides, the CDR3 is TGTGCCACCTGGGATGGATCTTATTATAAGAAACTCTTT.

In this sample, this clone turned up many times. Other DNA sequences in the same sample also yield this CDR3. The V gene is TRGV4, the J gene TRGJ1 or TRGJ2. The V and J ends lost 0 bases and 8 bases, in that order; junction bases with no gene match: 4. Germline CDR1 reads EGSTGY; CDR2 reads YDSYTSSV. This CDR3 contains 12 residues. The CDR3 sequence: CATWDGPDKKLF. The CDR3 DNA reads as TGTGCCACCTGGGATGGGCCGGATAAGAAACTCTTT.

On this clone: The same CDR3 arises from other DNA sequences in this sample as well. This chain links TRGV9 with TRGJ1 or TRGJ2. This CDR3 has 14 amino acids. Trimming removed 2 bases from V and 3 bases from J; junction bases left unmatched: 7. Germline CDR1 and CDR2: GITISATS and ISYDGTV (reference sequence). The CDR3: CALWEAPPYYKKLF. Here the CDR3 DNA reads TGTGCCTTGTGGGAGGCTCCGCCTTATTATAAGAAACTCTTT.

This clone was picked up a small number of times. Additional DNA sequences in this sample encode the identical CDR3. The chain carries TRGV4 and TRGJP2. V trimming: 0 bases; J trimming: 0 bases; junction bases outside the gene matches: 4. CDR3 length equals 16 residues. Germline V CDR1 and CDR2: EGSTGY, YDSYTSSV. CDR3 amino acids: CATWDGPDSSDWIKTF. DNA of the CDR3: TGTGCCACCTGGGATGGGCCGGATAGTAGTGATTGGATCAAGACGTTT.

This chain connects TRGV9 to TRGJ1 or TRGJ2. This CDR3 has 14 residues. The V segment lost 0 bases and the J segment 6 bases; nucleotides outside the gene matches: 8. Germline V gives CDR1 GITISATS, CDR2 ISYDGTV (reference sequence). The chain's CDR3 is CALWEVQSAYKKLF. CDR3 DNA sequence: TGTGCCTTGTGGGAGGTGCAAAGTGCTTATAAGAAACTCTTT.

As to this clone: This may be a read error, as it is one base from a much larger clone. The sample carries other DNA sequences with the same CDR3. The genes are TRGV2 and TRGJ1 or TRGJ2. The germline V gene encodes CDR1 EGSNGY and CDR2 YDSYNSKV. The ends lost 0 bases at V and 7 bases at J; junction bases unmatched: 3. This CDR3 contains 12 residues. CDR3 protein: CATWDGLYKKLF. The CDR3 coding sequence is TGTGCCACCTGGGACGGGCTATATAAGAAACTCTTT.

This clone showed up just a few times. The genes are TRGV8 and TRGJ1 or TRGJ2. V trimming: 0 bases; J trimming: 7 bases; junction bases outside the gene matches: 9. Looked up from germline, CDR1 is VENAVY and CDR2 is YDSYNSRV. The length of the CDR3 is 14 residues. CDR3 sequence (DNA): TGTGCCACCTGGGATAGGAAGCTTGGATATAAGAAACTCTTT. Residues: CATWDRKLGYKKLF.

This clone was detected only a few times. The gene calls are TRGV4 and TRGJ1 or TRGJ2. Unmatched junction bases numbered 9, after V lost 1 base and J lost 3 bases. CDR1 is EGSTGY and CDR2 is YDSYTSSV in the germline V gene. The CDR3 is made up of 15 amino acids. The CDR3 DNA follows: TGTGCCACCTGGGATGGCCCGGGTCTTTATTATAAGAAACTCTTT. It yields the protein CATWDGPGLYYKKLF.

In this sample, this clone turned up once. This chain connects TRGV9 to TRGJP2. CDR1 is GITISATS, CDR2 ISYDGTV, per germline (reference sequence). CDR3 length equals 16 residues. J gave up 3 bases and V 0 bases, and 7 bases lay outside the gene matches. CDR3 amino acids: CALWEVLRGSDWIKTF. In DNA, the CDR3 is TGTGCCTTGTGGGAGGTGCTGAGGGGTAGTGATTGGATCAAGACGTTT.

This chain connects TRGV3 to TRGJ1 or TRGJ2. Germline CDR1 and CDR2: VTNTFY and YDVSTARD (reference sequence). The CDR3 covers 14 residues. The junction had 6 bases not matched to a gene; V was cut back by 3 bases and J by 1 base. The CDR3 here is CATWDFENYYKKLF. The CDR3 DNA sequence: TGTGCCACCTGGGACTTCGAAAATTATTATAAGAAACTCTTT.

This rearrangement joins TRGV2 to TRGJ1 or TRGJ2. Trimming cost V 3 bases and J 2 bases; bases outside gene matches: 16. CDR1 and CDR2 (germline): EGSNGY, YDSYNSKV. This CDR3 has 17 residues. The CDR3 DNA follows: TGTGCCACCTGGGACCAGACGGGCTTTTGGGATTATTATAAGAAACTCTTT. As protein: CATWDQTGFWDYYKKLF.

The rearrangement uses TRGV2 and TRGJ1 or TRGJ2. The CDR3 has 12 residues. The V and J ends lost 0 bases and 11 bases, in that order; junction bases with no gene match: 7. Germline-derived CDR1 and CDR2 are EGSNGY and YDSYNSKV. This CDR3 is CATWDGRGEKLF. CDR3 coding DNA: TGTGCCACCTGGGACGGGCGTGGCGAGAAACTCTTT.

This clone showed up just a few times. A read error may be the cause here, since a much bigger clone is one base away. Other DNA sequences in the sample encode the same CDR3. This sequence joins TRGV8 and TRGJ1 or TRGJ2. This CDR3 is built from 12 residues. V shed 3 bases, J shed 6 bases, and the junction held 5 bases outside the gene matches. CDR1 is VENAVY and CDR2 is YDSYNSRV in the germline V gene. In DNA, the CDR3 is TGTGCCACCTGGGATCGGGCTTATAAGAAACTCTTT. It yields the protein CATWDRAYKKLF.

The rearrangement joins TRGV2 to TRGJP. The germline CDR1 and CDR2 sequences are EGSNGY and YDSYNSKV. The CDR3 is 17 residues long. The J segment lost 3 bases and the V segment lost 1 base, leaving 3 bases of the junction unmatched. As DNA, the CDR3 is TGTGCCACCTGGGACGGATCGCAAGAGTTGGGCAAAAAAATCAAGGTATTT. This encodes CATWDGSQELGKKIKVF.

V gene TRGV3 combines with J gene TRGJ1 or TRGJ2. With 3 bases clipped from V and 8 bases from J, the junction kept 13 bases outside the gene matches. CDR1 and CDR2 from the germline V gene are VTNTFY and YDVSTARD (reference sequence). CDR3 size: 14 residues. The CDR3 DNA is TGTGCCACCTGGGACTCTGTCAATAGGGATAAGAAACTCTTT. This encodes CATWDSVNRDKKLF.

The V gene is TRGV8, the J gene TRGJP2. CDR3 length: 15 amino acids. Trimming took 5 bases from V and 5 from J; bases not matched to a gene: 11. The germline gives CDR1 VENAVY, CDR2 YDSYNSRV. CDR3 residues: CATWGHSGSDWIKTF. The CDR3, as DNA: TGTGCCACCTGGGGTCACAGTGGCAGTGATTGGATCAAGACGTTT.

This clone came up a few times. The chain couples TRGV9 to TRGJ1 or TRGJ2. V dropped 2 bases and J dropped 9; count of bases not matched to a gene: 10. The CDR3 consists of 13 residues. Germline V gene sequence: CDR1 GITISATS, CDR2 ISYDGTV (reference sequence). CDR3 loop: CALWEALHRKKLF. CDR3 DNA: TGTGCCTTGTGGGAGGCCCTGCACCGTAAGAAACTCTTT.

To note about this clone: The sample carries other DNA sequences with the same CDR3. V and J are TRGV9 and TRGJ1 or TRGJ2. Germline V CDR1 and CDR2: GITISATS, ISYDGTV (reference sequence). The CDR3 contains 14 residues. V shed 1 base, J shed 2 bases, and the junction held 5 bases outside the gene matches. The CDR3 is CALWEVRDYYKKLF. The CDR3 DNA reads as TGTGCCTTGTGGGAGGTCAGGGATTATTATAAGAAACTCTTT.

This clone came up many times. This same CDR3 is encoded by further DNA sequences in the sample. The chain carries TRGV9 and TRGJ1 or TRGJ2. Germline V CDR1 and CDR2: GITISATS, ISYDGTV (reference sequence). CDR3 length: 14 amino acids. V lost 0 bases to trimming and J lost 2 bases; unmatched junction nucleotides: 4. This CDR3 is CALWEVRDYYKKLF. The CDR3 bases are TGTGCCTTGTGGGAGGTGCGGGATTATTATAAGAAACTCTTT.